The 18 T cell receptor beta chains reported below all come from one sample, sequenced in a study of T-cell memory formation after mild COVID-19. TCRdb reanalysed the 5' RACE reads using MiXCR and keeps one entry per CDR3 protein. The sample carries under 250,000 distinct CDR3 sequences, roughly a tenth recorded once. The sequenced material came from PBMCs or a T cell subset sorted from them (not recorded which). The receptor source for this set is a man between 18 and 29 years old who had mild COVID-19 (a few samples of this study predate the infection). Cell type and time point are not known.

This chain joins TRBV6-2 or TRBV6-3 and TRBJ1-1; D is ambiguous. The length of the CDR3 is 14 residues. Germline V gene sequence: CDR1 MNHEY, CDR2 SVGEGT. Trimming shortened V by 0 bases and J by 8 bases, and 13 bases separated the two germline ends. Here the CDR3 reads CASSYSSLRREAFF. The CDR3, as DNA: TGTGCCAGCAGTTACTCGTCGCTAAGAAGGGAAGCTTTCTTT.

The V and J genes are TRBV5-6 and TRBJ2-7, with 9 bases matching TRBD2. There are 15 residues in the CDR3. The germline V gene has CDR1 SGHDT and CDR2 YYEEEE. V shed 4 bases and J 0 bases; nucleotides not matched to a gene: 5. The CDR3 coding sequence is TGTGCCAGCAGCCAGACTAGCGGAAACTCCTACGAGCAGTACGTC. Translating gives CASSQTSGNSYEQYV.

V gene TRBV5-5 combines with J gene TRBJ2-6; TRBD1 agrees at 7 bases. Germline CDR1 is SGHKS and CDR2 is YYEKEE (reference sequence). The CDR3 covers 20 residues. J was trimmed by 0 bases and V by 1 base; bases with no gene match: 13. The CDR3 nucleotides are TGTGCCAGCAGCTTGAGAATTGGCCTGGGACAGCTCTCTGGGGCCAACGTCCTGACTTTC. Protein product: CASSLRIGLGQLSGANVLTF.

This chain uses TRBV2 with TRBJ2-2, with D unresolved. Germline V gene lookup returns CDR1 SNHLY and CDR2 FYNNEI. V gave up 6 bases and J gave up 4 bases, with 12 bases separating them. There are 14 residues in the CDR3. In nucleotides, the CDR3 is TGTGCCAGCAGCGAAACGGGCTTCACCGGGGAGCTGTTTTTT. Residues: CASSETGFTGELFF.

The chain combines TRBV12-3 or TRBV12-4 with TRBJ2-1; D is uncertain. V shed 2 bases and J shed 9 bases, with 2 bases lying between them. The CDR3 is made up of 10 amino acids. Here the CDR3 DNA reads TGTGCCAGCAGTTTAACTGAGCAGTTCTTC. Protein: CASSLTEQFF.

This clonotype has a handful of counts. CDR3 DNA: TGTGCCATCAGGACAGGGTTGGGGGATTATGGCTACACCTTC. Protein: CAIRTGLGDYGYTF. The chain carries TRBV10-3 and TRBJ1-2; TRBD1 agrees at 7 bases. Germline-derived CDR1 and CDR2 are ENHRY and SYGVKD. The J segment lost 5 bases and the V segment lost 6 bases, leaving 9 bases of the junction unmatched. The CDR3 loop spans 14 amino acids.

This clonotype has a handful of counts. The CDR3 nucleotides are TGCGCCAGCAGCCAACAGGGAAGGGATGAAAAACTGTTTTTT. Encoded protein: CASSQQGRDEKLFF. This sequence joins TRBV4-1 and TRBJ1-4; tentatively, D is TRBD1 (5 bases). Trimming shortened V by 2 bases and J by 6 bases, and 10 bases separated the two germline ends. The CDR3 loop spans 14 amino acids. Germline V gene data show CDR1 as MGHRA and CDR2 as YSYEKL.

This clonotype was detected ten times or more. V gene TRBV18 combines with J gene TRBJ2-1; 11 nucleotides align to TRBD2. Losses at the gene ends were 3 bases for V and 7 bases for J; bases not matched to a gene: 8. This CDR3 region has 16 residues. Germline CDR1 and CDR2: KGHSH and LQKENI. CDR3 coding DNA: TGTGCCAGCTCACCGCGGTTAGCGGGGGGGCGTAATGAGCAGTTCTTC. Its translation: CASSPRLAGGRNEQFF. Drawing the rest from reference TRBV18 and TRBJ2-1, the complete variable domain is NAGVMQNPRHLVRRRGQEARLRCSPMKGHSHVYWYRQLPEEGLKFMVYLQKENIIDESGMPKERFSAEFPKEGPSILRIQQVVRGDSAAYFCASSPRLAGGRNEQFFGPGTRLTVL.

This clonotype was observed many times. The gene calls are TRBV7-3 and TRBJ2-2; D gene unclear. Trimming left V 2 bases short and J 6 bases short, with 10 bases between. Per germline, CDR1 SGHTA and CDR2 FQGTGA. This CDR3 contains 14 residues. The CDR3 nucleotides read TGTGCCAGCAGCTTAGTCCCAGCAGCCGGGGAGCTGTTTTTT. Its translation: CASSLVPAAGELFF.

This sequence joins TRBV3-1 and TRBJ2-3, with D perhaps matching TRBD1 or TRBD2 (6 bases each). Trimming pared 3 bases from V and 6 bases from J, leaving 22 bases between. Germline values: CDR1 LGHDT, CDR2 YNNKEL (reference sequence). The CDR3 is made up of 17 amino acids. The CDR3 is CASSQQGSGATRDTQYF. CDR3 DNA sequence: TGTGCCAGCAGCCAGCAGGGCTCGGGGGCCACCCGGGATACGCAGTATTTT.

This clonotype was recorded a few times. The chain joins TRBV7-9 to TRBJ1-5; no clear D. Germline V lookup: CDR1 SEHNR, CDR2 FQNEAQ (reference sequence). This CDR3 is 14 amino acids long. V lost 5 bases and J 0 bases, leaving 8 bases between the germline ends. The CDR3: CASSISNSNQPQHF. In DNA form, the CDR3 reads TGTGCCAGCAGCATTTCGAATAGCAATCAGCCCCAGCATTTT. Filled out from reference TRBV7-9 and TRBJ1-5, the complete variable domain reads DTGVSQNPRHKITKRGQNVTFRCDPISEHNRLYWYRQTLGQGPEFLTYFQNEAQLEKSRLLSDRFSAERPKGSFSTLEIQRTEQGDSAMYLCASSISNSNQPQHFGDGTRLSIL.

Many counts were recorded for this clonotype. V gene TRBV5-1 combines with J gene TRBJ2-3; no reliable D call. Looked up from germline, CDR1 is SGHRS and CDR2 is YFSETQ. Trimming pared 0 bases from V and 2 bases from J, leaving 13 bases between. CDR3 length: 16 residues. The CDR3 reads CASSLEGGISTDTQYF. The CDR3 nucleotides read TGCGCCAGCAGCTTGGAGGGTGGGATTTCCACAGATACGCAGTATTTT.

This clonotype was detected many times. This chain links TRBV5-6 with TRBJ2-7, with TRBD2 as a possible D gene (6 bases). The CDR3 runs 13 residues. Trimming left V 2 bases short and J 3 bases short, with 9 bases between. CDR1 is SGHDT, CDR2 YYEEEE, per germline. The CDR3 sequence is CASSFYSGYEQYV. The CDR3 nucleotides read TGTGCCAGCAGCTTTTATAGCGGCTACGAGCAGTACGTC.

The chain carries TRBV7-2 and TRBJ2-2, with 13 positions matching TRBD2. The germline gives CDR1 SGHTA, CDR2 FQGNSA. V shed 5 bases, J shed 7 bases, and the junction held 7 bases outside the gene matches. This CDR3 region has 16 residues. The CDR3 here is CASSPRTSGGHGELFF. CDR3 coding DNA: TGTGCCAGCAGCCCCCGGACTAGCGGGGGTCACGGGGAGCTGTTTTTT.

The chain is built from TRBV2 and TRBJ2-2; 12 positions agree with TRBD1. The junction had 2 bases not matched to a gene; V was cut back by 6 bases and J by 6 bases. Per the germline V gene, CDR1 is SNHLY and CDR2 is FYNNEI. The CDR3 covers 14 residues. CDR3 region: CASSGDRGPGELFF. The CDR3 DNA reads as TGTGCCAGCAGCGGGGACAGGGGGCCCGGGGAGCTGTTTTTT.

The CDR3 reads CSVGDGFNQPQHF. As DNA, the CDR3 is TGCAGCGTCGGGGACGGTTTCAATCAGCCCCAGCATTTT. The chain has TRBV29-1 and TRBJ1-5, with a weak D call TRBD1 (5 bases). Germline CDR1 reads SQVTM; CDR2 reads ANQGSEA. CDR3 length: 13 residues. Trimming stripped 6 bases from V and 3 bases from J, with 12 bases between. Full variable domain (outside the CDR3, taken from reference TRBV29-1 and TRBJ1-5): SAVISQKPSRDICQRGTSLTIQCQVDSQVTMMFWYRQQPGQSLTLIATANQGSEATYESGFVIDKFPISRPNLTFSTLTVSNMSPEDSSIYLCSVGDGFNQPQHFGDGTRLSIL.

This sequence joins TRBV7-6 and TRBJ2-1; 12 bases align to TRBD2. The germline V gene has CDR1 SGHVS and CDR2 FNYEAQ. V was pared by 6 bases and J by 10 bases, with 13 bases of the junction left unmatched. The CDR3 is 16 residues long. In DNA, the CDR3 is TGTGCCAGCAGGAGAGCCCTAGCGGGGGGGGCTCGAGAGCAGTTCTTC. Translating gives CASRRALAGGAREQFF.

This clonotype was found a few times. The chain joins TRBV9 to TRBJ2-3; 13 bases align to TRBD2. This CDR3 is 18 amino acids long. After removal of 0 bases from V and 0 bases from J, the junction contained 4 bases not matched to a gene. CDR1 is SGDLS and CDR2 is YYNGEE in the germline V gene. CDR3 DNA: TGTGCCAGCAGCGTAGTGGGACTAGCGGGGATTAGCACAGATACGCAGTATTTT. Protein: CASSVVGLAGISTDTQYF.